The rows below give T cell receptor beta chains drawn from one sample of a study of blood T cell repertoires in COVID-19. Some clones are missing from TCRdb's copy, which holds only in-frame ones; the method was immunoSEQ multiplex PCR. Here the sample spans hundreds of thousands of clones, 70% to 90% being singletons. The sequenced sample was PBMCs or T cells enriched from blood (not recorded which). The source is a woman between 18 and 30 years old with acute COVID-19. Both conserved end residues are part of each CDR3. The order of the fields is J gene, clone size, V gene, CDR3 protein. Clone size appears in some rows only: once, few, many, or a class for an expanded clone.

>TRBJ1-2|.|TRBV7-2
CASSLSSIAGRAYGYTF
>TRBJ2-7|.|TRBV7-2
CASSLVIHEQYF
>TRBJ1-2|.|TRBV20-1
CSATPDGGYTF
>TRBJ2-7|.|TRBV15
CATSRKTGRINEQYF
>TRBJ1-2|.|TRBV6-9
CASSWDRSGYTF
>TRBJ2-7|.|TRBV7-2
CASSLGTGQGYEQYF
>TRBJ2-1|.|TRBV29-1
CSVELGRDYNEQFF
>TRBJ1-2|.|TRBV13
CASSLEGAPQGPNTYGYTF
>TRBJ1-2|.|TRBV24-1
CATSDLGKPHGYTF
>TRBJ1-4|.|TRBV7-9
CASSFRQGAREKLFF
>TRBJ1-2|.|TRBV25-1
CASSNRDRLGYGYTF
>TRBJ2-3|.|TRBV2
CASSGTSEADTQYF
>TRBJ2-1|once|TRBV6-5
CASSYSSLAGYEQFF
>TRBJ2-7|.|TRBV19
CASSKITKAGGFDEQYF
>TRBJ2-2|few|TRBV7-9
CASSNAGSGELFF
>TRBJ2-7|.|TRBV25-1
CASSDSDRSSYEQYF
>TRBJ2-5|once|TRBV19
CASSAFPGETQYF
>TRBJ2-7|few|TRBV6-5
CASSYSQEHSEQYF
>TRBJ2-5|.|TRBV3-1/TRBV3-2
CASSRLAGGTKTQYF
>TRBJ1-2|.|TRBV12-5
CASGLTGAYYGYTF
>TRBJ1-5|.|TRBV6-2/TRBV6-3
CASSYRERSRGGNQPQHF
>TRBJ1-2|.|TRBV29-1
CSVAQGDYGYTF
>TRBJ2-6|.|TRBV6-5
CASSSTQESGANILTF
>TRBJ2-6|.|TRBV6-2/TRBV6-3
CASSLRRTAGANVLTF
>TRBJ1-5|.|TRBV10-3
CAISRDRDNQPQHF
>TRBJ1-2|once|TRBV12-3/TRBV12-4
CASSNSYGYTF
>TRBJ2-3|.|TRBV2
CASSERRGGTDTQYF
>TRBJ2-7|.|TRBV7-2
CASSLEGLAGSYEQYF
>TRBJ2-1|.|TRBV4-1
CASSHPSRAIGEQFF
>TRBJ1-1|.|TRBV10-3
CAISGSSGHWNTEAFF
>TRBJ1-1|.|TRBV2
CASSEKGVAGQGNTEAFF
>TRBJ2-3|.|TRBV5-4
CASSFHGDTQYF
>TRBJ2-7|.|TRBV7-9
CASGSSGYEQYF
>TRBJ1-1|.|TRBV27
CASSPGQGLMNTEAFF
>TRBJ1-1|once|TRBV7-2
CASSTIEYRNTEAFF